The 28 T cell receptor beta chains given below trace back to one sample, sequenced in a study of breast tumors, draining lymph nodes, adjacent tissues. The lymph nodes were axillary draining lymph nodes from breast cancer patients. TCRdb independently ran MiXCR on the multiplex PCR reads; one entry per CDR3 protein. The sample shows about 200,000 distinct CDR3 sequences, about 32% of them seen only once. Sequenced material: axillary lymph node tissue. These TCRs come from a female donor with breast cancer. Some clones in this sample may be carry-over from other donors' samples.

This clonotype was detected many times. CDR3: CSARYPVAGTYEQYF. The CDR3 coding sequence is TGCAGTGCTAGATACCCGGTGGCAGGGACCTACGAGCAGTACTTC. The chain uses TRBV20-1 and TRBJ2-7, with D possibly being TRBD1 (5 bases). The germline CDR1 and CDR2 sequences are DFQATT and SNEGSKA (reference sequence). V shed 2 bases and J shed 2 bases, with 16 bases lying between them. The CDR3 totals 15 residues.

This clonotype was seen more than once but under ten times. The gene calls are TRBV6-1 and TRBJ2-1; the D gene is possibly TRBD2 (5 bases). Trimming pared 6 bases from V and 9 bases from J, leaving 18 bases between. The CDR3 is 14 residues long. Germline V lookup: CDR1 MNHNS, CDR2 SASEGT. In nucleotides, the CDR3 is TGTGCCAGCAGACGGGGTTCCTCATTCTCTGAGCAGTTCTTC. This translates into CASRRGSSFSEQFF.

This chain joins TRBV7-9 and TRBJ2-5, with D tentatively TRBD1 (5 bases). The V end was cut by 1 base, the J end by 2 bases, with 8 bases between. This CDR3 region has 14 residues. Germline V gene sequence: CDR1 SEHNR, CDR2 FQNEAQ (reference sequence). In DNA form, the CDR3 reads TGTGCCAGCAGCTTAGAGGGGCGACAAGAGACCCAGTACTTC. Residues: CASSLEGRQETQYF.

The CDR3 region is CASSQGASGGGDEQFF. The CDR3 DNA follows: TGTGCCAGCAGCCAAGGCGCAAGCGGGGGAGGGGATGAGCAGTTCTTC. The chain joins TRBV3-1 to TRBJ2-1; 8 bases are shared with TRBD2. The J segment lost 8 bases and the V segment lost 1 base, leaving 10 bases of the junction unmatched. This CDR3 spans 16 amino acids. CDR1 and CDR2 (germline): LGHDT, YNNKEL (reference sequence).

This clonotype was detected many times. The rearrangement uses TRBV2 and TRBJ2-7; TRBD2 agrees at 13 bases. V lost 2 bases to trimming and J lost 3 bases; unmatched junction nucleotides: 1. Germline values: CDR1 SNHLY, CDR2 FYNNEI. The CDR3 totals 15 residues. The CDR3 reads CASSERLAGGYEQYF. CDR3 nucleotides: TGTGCCAGCAGTGAAAGACTAGCGGGAGGCTACGAGCAGTACTTC.

This chain connects TRBV19 to TRBJ2-5; 11 nucleotides match TRBD1. The V gene's germline CDR1 is LNHDA and CDR2 SQIVND (reference sequence). J gave up 2 bases and V 10 bases, and 6 bases lay outside the gene matches. CDR3 length equals 14 residues. In nucleotides, the CDR3 is TGTGCCACCCTTTGGGACAGGGGGCAAGAGACCCAGTACTTC. Translated, it gives CATLWDRGQETQYF.

This clonotype occurred many times. The gene calls are TRBV3-1 and TRBJ1-3; 7 bases map to TRBD1. Germline trimming cut 4 bases from V and 4 bases from J; bases unmatched to any gene: 7. This CDR3 spans 15 amino acids. The germline CDR1 and CDR2 sequences are LGHDT and YNNKEL (reference sequence). The CDR3 protein is CASSRSTGPGNTIYF. DNA of the CDR3: TGTGCCAGCAGCCGATCGACAGGGCCGGGAAACACCATATATTTT.

The V call is TRBV20-1, the J call TRBJ2-2; the match to TRBD1 covers 8 bases. This CDR3 is 19 amino acids long. V shed 3 bases, J shed 0 bases, and the junction held 15 bases outside the gene matches. From germline, CDR1 is DFQATT and CDR2 SNEGSKA (reference sequence). The CDR3 DNA is TGCAGTGCTAGTGACAGGGGTTGGGCTACCGGGACGAACACCGGGGAGCTGTTTTTT. Encoded protein: CSASDRGWATGTNTGELFF.

This clonotype was detected many times. This chain uses TRBV29-1 with TRBJ1-5; D remains unclear. V was pared by 7 bases and J by 6 bases, with 13 bases between. CDR1 SQVTM and CDR2 ANQGSEA come from the germline V gene. The CDR3 runs 12 residues. The CDR3 here is CSAGGFGQPQHF. DNA of the CDR3: TGCAGCGCTGGAGGCTTCGGTCAGCCCCAGCATTTT.

The chain combines TRBV12-3 or TRBV12-4 with TRBJ1-4; the D gene is possibly TRBD1 (5 bases). The V end was cut by 5 bases, the J end by 6 bases, with 16 bases between. The CDR3 spans 15 residues. The CDR3 DNA reads TGTGCCAGCAGTGTCTCGGGCAGGGAGTATGAAAAACTGTTTTTT. Amino acids: CASSVSGREYEKLFF.

This clonotype was observed a handful of times. The chain couples TRBV10-1 to TRBJ2-3, with TRBD2 identical over 7 bases. The junction had 10 bases not matched to a gene; V was cut back by 4 bases and J by 6 bases. Looked up from germline, CDR1 is WNHNN and CDR2 is SYGVQD (reference sequence). This CDR3 contains 15 residues. The CDR3 DNA is TGCGCCAGCAGTGCTCGCGGGGGAGAGCAGGATACGCAGTATTTT. Translated: CASSARGGEQDTQYF.

This clonotype was found many times. This chain uses TRBV28 with TRBJ2-3, with D uncertain. Germline V gene sequence: CDR1 MDHEN, CDR2 SYDVKM. Trimming took off 5 bases at V and 4 bases at J, with 22 bases between the two ends. The CDR3 has 17 residues. CDR3 residues: CASSPLYTLLAADTQYF. Written as DNA, the CDR3 is TGTGCCAGCAGTCCCCTTTACACTCTCTTGGCGGCAGATACGCAGTATTTT.

This clonotype came up many times. The chain is built from TRBV6-5 and TRBJ2-7, with 9 bases aligning to TRBD1. CDR3 length: 16 residues. After removal of 1 base from V and 4 bases from J, the junction contained 8 bases not matched to a gene. Germline-derived CDR1 and CDR2 are MNHEY and SVGAGI. In nucleotides, the CDR3 is TGTGCCAGCAGTTACTTGACCGGGACAGGGACGTACGAGCAGTACTTC. Its protein is CASSYLTGTGTYEQYF.

In nucleotides, the CDR3 is TGTGCCAGCAGTTTATCTACAACAGGGAGGAAGGGCTACACCTTC. Translation: CASSLSTTGRKGYTF. The V and J genes are TRBV28 and TRBJ1-2, with a weak D call TRBD1 (6 bases). CDR1 is MDHEN and CDR2 is SYDVKM in the germline V gene. V dropped 1 base and J dropped 8 bases, with 17 bases sitting between them. This CDR3 has 15 amino acids.

With regard to this clonotype: With a much larger clone just one base away, this may be a read error. The rearrangement links TRBV6-1 to TRBJ1-2, with unresolved D. The CDR3 length is 13 residues. Germline CDR1 and CDR2: MNHNS and SASEGT. V was cut by 8 bases and J by 6 bases, with 16 bases left in between. In nucleotides, the CDR3 is TGTGCCAGCCAAATAAACGCATTGGATGGCTACACCTTC. Translating it yields CASQINALDGYTF.

In its sample, this clonotype was seen many times. The gene calls are TRBV20-1 and TRBJ1-2; no firm D call. The CDR3 is 12 residues long. V lost 7 bases, J lost 8 bases, and 17 bases lay in between. From germline, CDR1 is DFQATT and CDR2 SNEGSKA (reference sequence). The CDR3 DNA is TGCAGTGTACGGGTTTTAAAAGGGGGCTACACCTTC. Translating it yields CSVRVLKGGYTF.

This clonotype was seen ten or more times. V usage is TRBV6-5 and J usage is TRBJ2-7; 8 positions agree with TRBD1. Germline CDR1 MNHEY, CDR2 SVGAGI. V lost 0 bases, J lost 0 bases, and 4 bases stayed unmatched. The CDR3 sequence is 16 residues long. CDR3 DNA: TGTGCCAGCAGTTACTCCGGGACAGGAGCCTCCTACGAGCAGTACTTC. It is translated as CASSYSGTGASYEQYF.

The chain recombines TRBV6-2 or TRBV6-3 with TRBJ1-2; D uncertain. The V and J ends lost 2 bases and 8 bases respectively, with 15 bases between them. The germline gives CDR1 MNHEY, CDR2 SVGEGT. This CDR3 region has 14 residues. CDR3 sequence (DNA): TGTGCCAGCAGTTACGGCGGGCGGATAGTAGGCTACACCTTC. This translates into CASSYGGRIVGYTF.

About this clonotype itself: A much more abundant neighbour one base away suggests this may be a read error. This sequence joins TRBV30 and TRBJ2-3; TRBD2 matches 8 bases. V shed 3 bases, J shed 2 bases, and the junction held 7 bases outside the gene matches. The germline CDR1 and CDR2 sequences are GTSNPN and SVGIG (reference sequence). This CDR3 spans 15 amino acids. Here the CDR3 reads CAWRRAGANTDTQYF. As DNA, the CDR3 is TGTGCCTGGAGAAGAGCGGGGGCGAACACAGATACGCAGTATTTT.

This clonotype was found many times. This chain links TRBV20-1 with TRBJ2-7; weak D call: TRBD1 (6 bases). Per the germline V gene, CDR1 is DFQATT and CDR2 is SNEGSKA (reference sequence). The V end lost 6 bases, the J end lost 2 bases, and 11 bases lay between the germline ends. This CDR3 spans 12 amino acids. CDR3 sequence (DNA): TGCAGTGCCGGTACAGGGACCTACGAGCAGTACTTC. It specifies CSAGTGTYEQYF.

This clonotype appeared a few times. V usage is TRBV6-5 and J usage is TRBJ2-7, with D tentatively TRBD1 (6 bases). Trimming took off 5 bases at V and 4 bases at J, with 18 bases between the two ends. Germline assignment: CDR1 MNHEY and CDR2 SVGAGI. The CDR3 is 15 residues long. CDR3 DNA: TGTGCCAGCAGTCTCGCGGACAGTGAGGCTTACGAGCAGTACTTC. It is translated as CASSLADSEAYEQYF.

Turning to this clonotype: A read error may be the cause here, since a much bigger clone is one base away. The chain recombines TRBV20-1 with TRBJ1-5; 12 nucleotides align to TRBD1. The CDR3 is 15 amino acids. Trimming removed 1 base from V and 6 bases from J; junction bases left unmatched: 4. Per the germline V gene, CDR1 is DFQATT and CDR2 is SNEGSKA (reference sequence). CDR3 amino acids: CSARGGTGGAQPQHF. CDR3 bases: TGCAGTGCTAGAGGGGGGACAGGGGGCGCTCAGCCCCAGCATTTT.

This clonotype has ten or more counts. The chain employs TRBV7-2 and TRBJ1-2, with 8 bases identical to TRBD1. CDR1 SGHTA and CDR2 FQGNSA come from the germline V gene. Unmatched junction bases numbered 9, after V lost 2 bases and J lost 7 bases. The CDR3 extends over 15 amino acids. The CDR3 coding sequence is TGTGCCAGCAGCTTAAAGTGGCAGGGGGCTGGTGGCTACACCTTC. This codes for CASSLKWQGAGGYTF.

In this sample, this clonotype turned up many times. V usage is TRBV2 and J usage is TRBJ2-1; TRBD2 matches 12 bases. J gave up 8 bases and V 3 bases, and 2 bases lay outside the gene matches. CDR3 length: 14 residues. CDR1 is SNHLY, CDR2 FYNNEI, per germline. CDR3 sequence reads: CASSDLAGGYEQFF. The DNA of the CDR3 is TGTGCCAGCAGTGATCTAGCGGGGGGGTATGAGCAGTTCTTC. Using reference TRBV2 and TRBJ2-1 for the parts outside the CDR3, the full variable domain is EPEVTQTPSHQVTQMGQEVILRCVPISNHLYFYWYRQILGQKVEFLVSFYNNEISEKSEIFDDQFSVERPDGSNFTLKIRSTKLEDSAMYFCASSDLAGGYEQFFGPGTRLTVL.

Only one count was recorded for this clonotype. The chain carries TRBV7-8 and TRBJ2-1; D is uncertain. Germline loops: CDR1 SGHVS, CDR2 FQNEAQ. This CDR3 comprises 15 residues. The V gene lost 1 base and the J gene lost 6 bases, with 13 bases spanning the gap. The CDR3 DNA sequence: TGTGCCAGCAGCTTAGAGGTGGAACAAGGCAATGAGCAGTTCTTC. It encodes CASSLEVEQGNEQFF.

This clonotype showed up just a few times. The CDR3 sequence: CASSEGIDGTQYF. For the CDR3, the DNA is TGCGCCAGCAGTGAAGGAATCGATGGGACCCAGTACTTC. This chain links TRBV10-1 with TRBJ2-5, with unresolved D. The CDR3 covers 13 residues. CDR1 WNHNN and CDR2 SYGVQD come from the germline V gene (reference sequence). Trimming pared 3 bases from V and 7 bases from J, leaving 12 bases between.

This clonotype appeared many times. The chain uses TRBV6-5 and TRBJ1-2, with D uncertain. The CDR3 sequence is 13 residues long. From germline, CDR1 is MNHEY and CDR2 SVGAGI. Between the trimmed V and J ends, which lost 5 bases and 8 bases, there was a span of 15 bases. DNA for the CDR3: TGTGCCAGCAGTCCCCGGGCCGACGAGGGCTACACCTTC. It codes for CASSPRADEGYTF.

This clonotype appeared many times. The chain is built from TRBV3-1 and TRBJ2-3; a possible D gene is TRBD1 (5 bases). Germline loops: CDR1 LGHDT, CDR2 YNNKEL (reference sequence). The CDR3 length is 13 residues. V lost 5 bases, J lost 7 bases, and 13 bases lay in between. CDR3 sequence reads: CASSFRGHNTQYF. In nucleotides, the CDR3 is TGTGCCAGCAGCTTCCGTGGACATAATACGCAGTATTTT.